The rows below give T cell receptor beta chains drawn from one sample of a study of beta chain features in type 1 diabetes. Method: immunoSEQ multiplex PCR; TCRdb's copy keeps in-frame clones and lacks some. The data contain roughly 180,000 clones, about 7.9% of them singletons. The sequenced material came from central memory CD4+ T cells from blood. These receptors originate from a man aged 18 to 29 with type 1 diabetes. Both conserved end residues are part of each CDR3. D genes are given only for firm matches. Expanded clones are given a class, and other clones once, few, many or no size at all.

cdr3_aa: CASIATVGNEKLFF
cdr3_nt: TGTGCCAGCATCGCGACAGTCGGGAATGAAAAACTGTTTTTT
d_call: -
clone_size: few
j_call: TRBJ1-4
v_call: TRBV6-5

cdr3_aa: CASSEYSAGTYEQYF
cdr3_nt: TGTGCCAGCAGTGAATACTCGGCAGGGACCTACGAGCAGTACTTC
d_call: -
clone_size: many
j_call: TRBJ2-7
v_call: TRBV25-1

cdr3_aa: CASSSTGLAKNIQYF
cdr3_nt: TGTGCCAGCAGCTCTACAGGGTTGGCCAAAAACATTCAGTACTTC
d_call: -
clone_size: -
j_call: TRBJ2-4
v_call: TRBV7-8

cdr3_aa: CASSQTSGGKETQYF
cdr3_nt: TGCGCCAGCAGCCAAACTAGCGGGGGGAAGGAGACCCAGTACTTC
d_call: TRBD2
clone_size: few
j_call: TRBJ2-5
v_call: TRBV4-3

cdr3_aa: CASSFGGAGANVLTF
cdr3_nt: TGTGCCAGCAGCTTCGGAGGCGCTGGGGCCAACGTCCTGACTTTC
d_call: -
clone_size: few
j_call: TRBJ2-6
v_call: TRBV7-9

cdr3_aa: CASSTGVLAVTDTQYF
cdr3_nt: TGTGCCAGCAGCACGGGGGTCCTAGCGGTCACAGATACGCAGTATTTT
d_call: TRBD2
clone_size: -
j_call: TRBJ2-3
v_call: TRBV7-9

cdr3_aa: CASTRQGGDTEAFF
cdr3_nt: TGTGCCAGCACCCGTCAGGGAGGGGACACTGAAGCTTTCTTT
d_call: -
clone_size: few
j_call: TRBJ1-1
v_call: TRBV7-2

cdr3_aa: CAWSVLAGDGTDTQYF
cdr3_nt: TGTGCCTGGAGTGTACTAGCGGGGGATGGGACAGATACGCAGTATTTT
d_call: TRBD2
clone_size: -
j_call: TRBJ2-3
v_call: TRBV30

cdr3_aa: CASSTGVQNIQYF
cdr3_nt: TGTGCCAGCAGTACAGGGGTCCAAAACATTCAGTACTTC
d_call: TRBD1
clone_size: few
j_call: TRBJ2-4
v_call: TRBV25-1

cdr3_aa: CAWSGKHSMEEKLFF
cdr3_nt: TGTGCCTGGAGTGGTAAGCACTCGATGGAGGAAAAACTGTTTTTT
d_call: -
clone_size: few
j_call: TRBJ1-4
v_call: TRBV30

cdr3_aa: CASSLDRGYGYTF
cdr3_nt: TGCGCCAGCAGCCTAGACAGGGGTTATGGCTACACCTTC
d_call: TRBD1
clone_size: -
j_call: TRBJ1-2
v_call: TRBV5-1

cdr3_aa: CASSLGLLKSYEQYF
cdr3_nt: TGTGCCAGCAGTTTAGGCCTCCTTAAATCCTACGAGCAGTACTTC
d_call: -
clone_size: -
j_call: TRBJ2-7
v_call: TRBV28

cdr3_aa: CASSMAGDKDYGYTF
cdr3_nt: TGTGCCAGTAGTATGGCGGGGGACAAGGACTATGGCTACACCTTC
d_call: -
clone_size: few
j_call: TRBJ1-2
v_call: TRBV19

cdr3_aa: CASSLLDRDNEQFF
cdr3_nt: TGCGCCAGCAGCTTGCTCGACAGGGACAATGAGCAGTTCTTC
d_call: TRBD1
clone_size: -
j_call: TRBJ2-1
v_call: TRBV5-1

cdr3_aa: CSVYSGGDEQYF
cdr3_nt: TGCAGCGTTTACTCAGGGGGCGACGAGCAGTACTTC
d_call: TRBD1
clone_size: few
j_call: TRBJ2-7
v_call: TRBV29-1

cdr3_aa: CASSYRGTYEQYF
cdr3_nt: TGTGCCAGCAGCTACAGGGGTACCTACGAGCAGTACTTC
d_call: TRBD1
clone_size: few
j_call: TRBJ2-7
v_call: TRBV5-6

cdr3_aa: CAIMPAGTDTQYF
cdr3_nt: TGTGCCATCATGCCTGCGGGCACAGATACGCAGTATTTT
d_call: -
clone_size: -
j_call: TRBJ2-3
v_call: TRBV6-5

cdr3_aa: CASSPRGGAGTGELFF
cdr3_nt: TGTGCCAGCAGCCCCCGCGGGGGGGCGGGCACCGGGGAGCTGTTTTTT
d_call: TRBD2
clone_size: few
j_call: TRBJ2-2
v_call: TRBV7-2

cdr3_aa: CASSLAGSGSYEQYF
cdr3_nt: TGTGCCAGCAGCTTAGCTGGGTCAGGGTCCTACGAGCAGTACTTC
d_call: -
clone_size: -
j_call: TRBJ2-7
v_call: TRBV7-9

cdr3_aa: CASSSGVNSPLHF
cdr3_nt: TGTGCCAGTAGTAGCGGAGTTAATTCACCCCTCCACTTT
d_call: -
clone_size: -
j_call: TRBJ1-6
v_call: TRBV19

cdr3_aa: CASSDRNSGNTIYF
cdr3_nt: TGTGCCAGCTCGGACAGGAACTCTGGAAACACCATATATTTT
d_call: TRBD1
clone_size: few
j_call: TRBJ1-3
v_call: TRBV18

cdr3_aa: CASSLGQGNSPLHF
cdr3_nt: TGTGCCAGCTCCCTAGGACAGGGGAACTCACCCCTCCACTTT
d_call: TRBD1
clone_size: few
j_call: TRBJ1-6
v_call: TRBV18

cdr3_aa: CASSLEQWMNTEAFF
cdr3_nt: TGTGCCAGCAGCTTGGAACAGTGGATGAACACTGAAGCTTTCTTT
d_call: -
clone_size: few
j_call: TRBJ1-1
v_call: TRBV5-4

cdr3_aa: CASSPGLGTDTQYF
cdr3_nt: TGTGCCAGCAGCCCCGGACTTGGCACAGATACGCAGTATTTT
d_call: -
clone_size: few
j_call: TRBJ2-3
v_call: TRBV7-9

cdr3_aa: CATSRDRRGQGGTDTQYF
cdr3_nt: TGTGCCACCAGCAGAGACCGGAGGGGACAGGGTGGGACAGATACGCAGTATTTT
d_call: TRBD1
clone_size: few
j_call: TRBJ2-3
v_call: TRBV15

cdr3_aa: CAWNAQGASTEAFF
cdr3_nt: TGTGCCTGGAACGCCCAGGGGGCGAGCACTGAAGCTTTCTTT
d_call: TRBD1
clone_size: few
j_call: TRBJ1-1
v_call: TRBV30

cdr3_aa: CAISEVGDLMAETQYF
cdr3_nt: TGTGCCATCAGTGAAGTAGGGGACTTGATGGCAGAGACCCAGTACTTC
d_call: -
clone_size: -
j_call: TRBJ2-5
v_call: TRBV10-3

cdr3_aa: CASSDRGLNSEQYF
cdr3_nt: TGTGCCAGCAGTGACCGAGGCCTTAACTCCGAGCAGTACTTC
d_call: -
clone_size: -
j_call: TRBJ2-7
v_call: TRBV25-1

cdr3_aa: CASGQDKAPYGYTF
cdr3_nt: TGTGCCAGCGGACAAGACAAAGCTCCTTATGGCTACACCTTC
d_call: -
clone_size: many
j_call: TRBJ1-2
v_call: TRBV6-5

cdr3_aa: CASSQDRQINEQFF
cdr3_nt: TGTGCCAGCAGCCAGGACAGGCAGATCAATGAGCAGTTCTTC
d_call: TRBD1
clone_size: -
j_call: TRBJ2-1
v_call: TRBV7-2

cdr3_aa: CASSPTQGNIAKNIQYF
cdr3_nt: TGTGCCAGTAGCCCAACACAGGGAAATATAGCCAAAAACATTCAGTACTTC
d_call: -
clone_size: -
j_call: TRBJ2-4
v_call: TRBV19

cdr3_aa: CASRRQGAGGTEAFF
cdr3_nt: TGTGCCAGTAGGAGACAGGGGGCAGGTGGCACTGAAGCTTTCTTT
d_call: TRBD1
clone_size: many
j_call: TRBJ1-1
v_call: TRBV19

cdr3_aa: CASSQPGQPNQPQHF
cdr3_nt: TGCGCCAGCAGTCAACCGGGACAGCCCAATCAGCCCCAGCATTTT
d_call: TRBD1
clone_size: few
j_call: TRBJ1-5
v_call: TRBV23-1

cdr3_aa: CASSHGTGNPYTF
cdr3_nt: TGCGCCAGCAGCCATGGGACAGGGAACCCCTACACCTTC
d_call: TRBD1
clone_size: few
j_call: TRBJ1-2
v_call: TRBV4-3

cdr3_aa: CASRRGTSGYNEQFF
cdr3_nt: TGTGCCAGCAGAAGAGGGACTAGCGGATACAATGAGCAGTTCTTC
d_call: TRBD2
clone_size: few
j_call: TRBJ2-1
v_call: TRBV27

cdr3_aa: CASSPPTPENLYGYTF
cdr3_nt: TGTGCCAGTAGTCCACCAACCCCAGAAAACCTCTATGGCTACACCTTC
d_call: -
clone_size: -
j_call: TRBJ1-2
v_call: TRBV19

cdr3_aa: CASSSPWTTPYEQYF
cdr3_nt: TGTGCCAGCAGCTCTCCCTGGACTACCCCCTACGAGCAGTACTTC
d_call: -
clone_size: -
j_call: TRBJ2-7
v_call: TRBV7-9

cdr3_aa: CASSFGSRSQPQHF
cdr3_nt: TGTGCCAGCAGTTTTGGTTCGCGGAGTCAGCCCCAGCATTTT
d_call: -
clone_size: -
j_call: TRBJ1-5
v_call: TRBV28

cdr3_aa: CAISEGGQLSYGYTF
cdr3_nt: TGTGCCATCAGTGAAGGGGGACAGTTGAGCTATGGCTACACCTTC
d_call: TRBD1
clone_size: -
j_call: TRBJ1-2
v_call: TRBV10-3

cdr3_aa: CASSPRGQAGNTIYF
cdr3_nt: TGTGCCAGCAGCCCCCGGGGACAGGCTGGAAACACCATATATTTT
d_call: TRBD1
clone_size: few
j_call: TRBJ1-3
v_call: TRBV7-9

cdr3_aa: CASRGQVVSGANVLTF
cdr3_nt: TGTGCCAGCAGGGGACAGGTTGTATCTGGGGCCAACGTCCTGACTTTC
d_call: TRBD1
clone_size: few
j_call: TRBJ2-6
v_call: TRBV5-4

cdr3_aa: CASSLYFGEDEQFF
cdr3_nt: TGTGCCAGCAGCTTATATTTCGGGGAGGACGAGCAGTTCTTC
d_call: -
clone_size: -
j_call: TRBJ2-1
v_call: TRBV7-9

cdr3_aa: CAISGRGQGSSPSEAFF
cdr3_nt: TGTGCCATCAGTGGGCGGGGACAGGGAAGTTCGCCTAGTGAAGCTTTCTTT
d_call: TRBD1
clone_size: -
j_call: TRBJ1-1
v_call: TRBV10-3

cdr3_aa: CASSLAGQGAGETQYF
cdr3_nt: TGTGCCAGCAGCTTAGCAGGACAGGGGGCTGGAGAGACCCAGTACTTC
d_call: TRBD1
clone_size: few
j_call: TRBJ2-5
v_call: TRBV7-6

cdr3_aa: CASTVAGFQPQHF
cdr3_nt: TGTGCCAGCACCGTAGCGGGGTTCCAGCCCCAGCATTTT
d_call: -
clone_size: few
j_call: TRBJ1-5
v_call: TRBV28